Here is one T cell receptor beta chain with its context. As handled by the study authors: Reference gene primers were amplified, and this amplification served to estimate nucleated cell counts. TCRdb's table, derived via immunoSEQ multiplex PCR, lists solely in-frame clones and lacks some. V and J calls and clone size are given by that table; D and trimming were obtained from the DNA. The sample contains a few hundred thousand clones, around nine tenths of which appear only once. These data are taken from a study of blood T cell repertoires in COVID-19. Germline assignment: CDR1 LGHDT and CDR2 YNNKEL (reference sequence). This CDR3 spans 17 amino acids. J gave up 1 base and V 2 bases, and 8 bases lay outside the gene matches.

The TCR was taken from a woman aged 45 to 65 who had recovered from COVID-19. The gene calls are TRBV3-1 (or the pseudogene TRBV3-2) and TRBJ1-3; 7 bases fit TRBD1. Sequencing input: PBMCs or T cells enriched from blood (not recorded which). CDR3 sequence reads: CASSQMGQLDSGNTIYF. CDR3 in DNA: TGTGCCAGCAGCCAAATGGGACAGCTGGATTCTGGAAACACCATATATTTT.